This TCR beta chain came from a study of blood T cell repertoires in COVID-19 (dated by TCRdb to the early 2020s). About the study as a whole: Collaborator samples came from the United States, Italy and Spain and covered acute and convalescent phases of COVID-19. The prospective study material was composed of cDNA or gDNA derived from T cells, B-cell-depleted T cells, or PBMCs. Deeply sampled blood TCRbeta repertoires from subjects exposed to, actively infected with, or recovered from COVID-19 were included in the dataset. The repertoires were released in a freely available public database intended as a resource for research on the immune response to SARS-CoV-2. The samples were drawn from the first 160 participants of the ongoing ImmuneRACE study and from more than 1,000 subjects provided by 6 global collaborators. Nearly every sample came with metadata listing a de-identified subject ID, COVID-19 status, age in years and sex. Where HLA class I and class II types were available, the types were taken from metadata supplied by the sample provider, not from assay-based typing. Beyond this particular receptor, the publication reports: Clinical and demographic metadata were provided uncurated, with the amount varying by source and participant.

The collaborating institutions used their own protocols to collect whole blood in K2EDTA tubes. Collaborator samples were shipped for TCRbeta analysis as frozen whole blood, isolated PBMCs, or DNA extracted from either sample type. With regard to this clone: It lacks a known antigen. Base qualities are not provided; no much larger clone lies one nucleotide away.

TCRbeta CDR3 regions were amplified from genomic DNA by means of the immunoSEQ Assay, a bias-controlled multiplex PCR. In the paper's pipeline: Nucleated cell counts per sample were estimated from amplification of reference gene primers within the assay. Sequence reads were collapsed and filtered to measure the absolute abundance of every unique TCRbeta CDR3 rearrangement. For each sample, productive Simpson clonality was calculated as the square root of Simpson's diversity index over productive rearrangements. TCRdb carries this immuneACCESS record with in-frame sequences only. Its versions omit some clonotypes, under half of them owing to an unresolved V gene in the studies checked, with the rest unexplained. V and J calls and clone size are given by that table; D and trimming were obtained from the DNA. The table for this sample lists about 61,000 clones; roughly 90% of them were counted only once. Clones ranked in the top ten supply under 4.5% of the sample.

The CDR3 runs 13 amino acids, cysteine and phenylalanine included. Of all the DNA, just the CDR3 is kept, 39 bases in frame from base 1. Trimming removed 4 bases from V and 3 bases from J, leaving 9 bases between the germline ends. Reading the germline V gene gives CDR1 KGHSH and CDR2 LQKENI. The chain is assembled from TRBV18 and TRBJ1-1; the D gene lacks a confident call. This receptor was taken from a human donor in a cohort sampled during active COVID-19. The sample taken for sequencing was peripheral blood. The CDR3 protein is CASSLGVDTEAFF. At the DNA level, the sequence is TGTGCCAGCTCACTCGGGGTTGACACTGAAGCTTTCTTT.